One and the same sample provided the 16 T cell receptor beta chains below, sequenced in a study of shared clonotypes between healthy human individuals. Only in-frame clones appear in the TCRdb table, and some are missing; sequencing was by immunoSEQ multiplex PCR. The table lists a few million clones, 90% to 95% of them singletons. The sequencing input was naive CD4+ T cells sorted from blood. Indicated subset: CD45RA+ positively selected. Receptor source: a man aged 18 to 29 in good health.

The chain couples TRBV2 to TRBJ2-2; D is ambiguous. Germline V gene sequence: CDR1 SNHLY, CDR2 FYNNEI. V gave up 9 bases and J gave up 6 bases, with 11 bases separating them. This CDR3 is 12 amino acids long. The CDR3 sequence: CASKPIAGELFF. Here the CDR3 DNA reads TGTGCCAGTAAGCCCATAGCCGGGGAGCTGTTTTTT.

The genes are TRBV27 and TRBJ1-1, with 7 nucleotides matching TRBD1. The CDR3 length is 15 residues. CDR1 and CDR2 (germline): MNHEY, SMNVEV (reference sequence). Germline trimming cut 2 bases from V and 5 bases from J; bases unmatched to any gene: 8. The CDR3 sequence: CASSLRQGGDTEAFF. Here the CDR3 DNA reads TGTGCCAGCAGTTTACGACAGGGCGGAGATACTGAAGCTTTCTTT.

The chain couples TRBV13 to TRBJ2-5, with D perhaps matching TRBD2 (6 bases). The end of the DNA is better explained by TRBJ2-7, so the J call may be wrong. The CDR3 has 13 amino acids. The germline CDR1 and CDR2 sequences are PRHDT and FYEKMQ (reference sequence). CDR3 loop: CASSSRLVGEQYF. As DNA, the CDR3 is TGTGCCAGCAGCTCAAGACTAGTCGGCGAGCAGTACTTC.

V and J are TRBV18 and TRBJ1-4; D might be TRBD1 (6 bases). The germline gives CDR1 KGHSH, CDR2 LQKENI. This CDR3 has 15 residues. Trimming left V 3 bases short and J 7 bases short, with 15 bases between. CDR3 sequence reads: CASSPLQGLGEKLFF. CDR3 nucleotides: TGTGCCAGCTCACCTTTACAGGGTCTGGGTGAAAAACTGTTTTTT. Full variable domain (remainder filled in from reference TRBV18 and TRBJ1-4): NAGVMQNPRHLVRRRGQEARLRCSPMKGHSHVYWYRQLPEEGLKFMVYLQKENIIDESGMPKERFSAEFPKEGPSILRIQQVVRGDSAAYFCASSPLQGLGEKLFFGSGTQLSVL.

In its sample, this clone was seen once. This chain uses TRBV11-2 with TRBJ2-7; D is perhaps TRBD2 (5 bases). V lost 0 bases to trimming and J lost 3 bases, with 6 bases between them. The CDR3 consists of 13 residues. Germline-derived CDR1 and CDR2 are SGHAT and FQNNGV. This chain's CDR3 is CASSLDGSYEQYF. As DNA, the CDR3 is TGTGCCAGCAGCTTAGATGGGAGCTACGAGCAGTACTTC. Using reference TRBV11-2 and TRBJ2-7 for the parts outside the CDR3, the full variable domain is EAGVAQSPRYKIIEKRQSVAFWCNPISGHATLYWYQQILGQGPKLLIQFQNNGVVDDSQLPKDRFSAERLKGVDSTLKIQPAKLEDSAVYLCASSLDGSYEQYFGPGTRLTVT.

The chain carries TRBV4-1 and TRBJ2-7; tentatively, D is TRBD2 (6 bases). The CDR3 is 16 residues long. V lost 2 bases and J 0 bases, leaving 14 bases between the germline ends. The germline CDR1 and CDR2 sequences are MGHRA and YSYEKL. CDR3: CASSQRDFPSSYEQYF. The CDR3 DNA is TGCGCCAGCAGCCAAAGGGACTTCCCGAGCTCCTACGAGCAGTACTTC.

V usage is TRBV6-1 and J usage is TRBJ2-7; D not certain. Germline lookup yields CDR1 MNHNS and CDR2 SASEGT. The ends were cut back, 4 bases at V and 2 bases at J, with 6 bases in the middle. This CDR3 has 12 amino acids. CDR3 DNA: TGTGCCAGCAGTGTCCTTACCTACGAGCAGTACTTC. Its translation is CASSVLTYEQYF.

This chain links TRBV5-1 with TRBJ2-7, with 8 bases lining up with TRBD1. Germline V lookup: CDR1 SGHRS, CDR2 YFSETQ. The CDR3 loop spans 13 amino acids. V lost 0 bases and J lost 10; bases outside the gene matches: 6. CDR3 in DNA: TGCGCCAGCAGCTTGGGTGGACAGGGACCTCAGTACTTC. Encoded protein: CASSLGGQGPQYF. The full variable domain, its missing parts supplied by reference TRBV5-1 and TRBJ2-7, is KAGVTQTPRYLIKTRGQQVTLSCSPISGHRSVSWYQQTPGQGLQFLFEYFSETQRNKGNFPGRFSGRQFSNSRSEMNVSTLELGDSALYLCASSLGGQGPQYFGPGTRLTVT.

This chain joins TRBV7-2 and TRBJ1-4, with 8 bases fitting TRBD1. The CDR3 is 15 amino acids. The germline V gene has CDR1 SGHTA and CDR2 FQGNSA. Unmatched junction bases numbered 6, after V lost 4 bases and J lost 5 bases. CDR3 sequence: CASSSRGRENEKLFF. For the CDR3, the DNA is TGTGCCAGCAGCTCCAGGGGGCGAGAAAATGAAAAACTGTTTTTT. The full variable domain, in which reference TRBV7-2 and TRBJ1-4 provide the parts outside the CDR3, is GAGVSQSPSNKVTEKGKDVELRCDPISGHTALYWYRQSLGQGLEFLIYFQGNSAPDKSGLPSDRFSAERTGGSVSTLTIQRTQQEDSAVYLCASSSRGRENEKLFFGSGTQLSVL.

The rearrangement uses TRBV6-1 and TRBJ1-6; D perhaps matches TRBD1 (5 bases). The V end was cut by 6 bases, the J end by 7 bases, with 10 bases between. The germline CDR1 and CDR2 sequences are MNHNS and SASEGT. This CDR3 has 13 residues. In nucleotides, the CDR3 is TGTGCCAGCAGCGGGGGGGGGAATTCACCCCTCCACTTT. Its protein is CASSGGGNSPLHF.

CDR3: CAISTMDGGGNEQFF. The CDR3 DNA sequence: TGTGCCATCAGTACGATGGATGGGGGCGGCAATGAGCAGTTCTTC. The chain combines TRBV10-3 with TRBJ2-1; tentatively, D is TRBD1 (6 bases). Germline CDR1 ENHRY, CDR2 SYGVKD. V was cut by 5 bases and J by 6 bases, with 17 bases left in between. This CDR3 has 15 amino acids.

The sample holds one count of this clone. The rearrangement joins TRBV5-1 to TRBJ2-1, with D possibly TRBD1 on 6 matching bases. V was clipped by 0 bases and J by 0 bases, with 10 bases between them. Germline V gene data show CDR1 as SGHRS and CDR2 as YFSETQ. The CDR3 totals 16 residues. The CDR3: CASSLEGQSSYNEQFF. The CDR3, as DNA: TGCGCCAGCAGCTTGGAAGGACAGAGCTCCTACAATGAGCAGTTCTTC.

The gene calls are TRBV23-1 and TRBJ2-7; 7 bases map to TRBD1. TRBV23-1 is reported as an ORF; its role is uncertain. V lost 2 bases to trimming and J lost 2 bases; unmatched junction nucleotides: 12. The CDR3 loop spans 17 amino acids. The CDR3 sequence: CASSQPKQGKETYEQYF. Here the CDR3 DNA reads TGCGCCAGCAGTCAACCAAAACAGGGGAAAGAAACCTACGAGCAGTACTTC.

This clone occurred a few times. The DNA for the CDR3 is TGTGCCTGGAGTGGTGGGGATGAGCAGTTCTTC. Translating it yields CAWSGGDEQFF. J is TRBJ2-1 and V is TRBV30, with D unresolved. The CDR3 runs 11 residues. Germline CDR1 reads GTSNPN; CDR2 reads SVGIG (reference sequence). The V end was cut by 1 base, the J end by 8 bases, with 6 bases between.

The CDR3 nucleotides are TGTGCCATCAGTCCGACAGCGGTGGGGCAAGAGACCCAGTACTTC. The encoded protein is CAISPTAVGQETQYF. The chain combines TRBV10-3 with TRBJ2-5; D is perhaps TRBD1 or TRBD2 (5 bases each). The CDR3 totals 15 residues. CDR1 and CDR2 (germline): ENHRY, SYGVKD. The ends were cut back, 5 bases at V and 2 bases at J, with 15 bases in the middle.

The chain combines TRBV4-2 with TRBJ1-2; weak D call: TRBD1 (5 bases). The CDR3 has 15 residues. V was shortened by 0 bases and J by 5 bases, with 13 bases between the two germline ends. From germline, CDR1 is LGHNA and CDR2 YNFKEQ. The CDR3 sequence is CASSQEGGTPYGYTF. CDR3 nucleotides: TGTGCCAGCAGCCAAGAAGGTGGGACTCCTTATGGCTACACCTTC.